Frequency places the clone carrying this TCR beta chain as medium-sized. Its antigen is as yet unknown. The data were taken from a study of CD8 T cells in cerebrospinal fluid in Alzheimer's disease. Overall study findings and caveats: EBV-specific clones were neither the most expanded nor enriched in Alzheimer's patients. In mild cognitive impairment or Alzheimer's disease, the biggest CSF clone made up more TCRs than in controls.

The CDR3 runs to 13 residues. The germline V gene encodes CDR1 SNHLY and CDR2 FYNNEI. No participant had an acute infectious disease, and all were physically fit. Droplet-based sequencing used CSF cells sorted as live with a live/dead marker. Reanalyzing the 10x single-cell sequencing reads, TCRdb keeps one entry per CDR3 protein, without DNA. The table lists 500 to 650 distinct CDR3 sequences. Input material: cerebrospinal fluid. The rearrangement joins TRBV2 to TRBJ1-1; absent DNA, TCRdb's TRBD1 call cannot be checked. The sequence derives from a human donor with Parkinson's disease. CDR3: CASSATGGVKAFF. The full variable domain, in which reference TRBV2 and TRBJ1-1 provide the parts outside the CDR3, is EPEVTQTPSHQVTQMGQEVILRCVPISNHLYFYWYRQILGQKVEFLVSFYNNEISEKSEIFDDQFSVERPDGSNFTLKIRSTKLEDSAMYFCASSATGGVKAFFGQGTRLTVV.